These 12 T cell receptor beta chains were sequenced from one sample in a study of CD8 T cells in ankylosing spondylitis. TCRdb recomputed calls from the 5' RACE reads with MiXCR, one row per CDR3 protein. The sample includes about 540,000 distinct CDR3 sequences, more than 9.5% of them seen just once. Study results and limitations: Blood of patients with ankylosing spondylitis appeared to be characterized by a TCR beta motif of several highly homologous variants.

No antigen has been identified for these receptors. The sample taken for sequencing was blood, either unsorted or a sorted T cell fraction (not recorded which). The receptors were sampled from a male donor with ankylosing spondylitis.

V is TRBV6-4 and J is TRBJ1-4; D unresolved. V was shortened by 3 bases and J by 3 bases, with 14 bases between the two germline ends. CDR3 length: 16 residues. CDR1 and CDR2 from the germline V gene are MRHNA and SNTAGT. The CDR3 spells CASSDSGRRANEKLFF. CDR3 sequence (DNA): TGTGCCAGCAGTGATTCCGGACGCCGGGCTAATGAAAAACTGTTTTTT.

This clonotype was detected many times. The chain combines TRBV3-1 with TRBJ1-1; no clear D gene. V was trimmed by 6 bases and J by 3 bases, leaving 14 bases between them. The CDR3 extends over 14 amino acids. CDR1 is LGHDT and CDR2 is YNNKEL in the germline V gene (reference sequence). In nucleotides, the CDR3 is TGTGCCAGCAGACAAACAGATCTTGACACTGAAGCTTTCTTT. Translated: CASRQTDLDTEAFF. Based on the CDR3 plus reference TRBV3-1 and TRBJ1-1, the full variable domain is DTAVSQTPKYLVTQMGNDKSIKCEQNLGHDTMYWYKQDSKKFLKIMFSYNNKELIINETVPNRFSPKSPDKAHLNLHINSLELGDSAVYFCASRQTDLDTEAFFGQGTRLTVV.

In DNA, the CDR3 is TGTGCCAGCAGTTTATTCGGTCAGCTCCAAGAGACCCAGTACTTC. Its translation: CASSLFGQLQETQYF. The chain uses TRBV27 and TRBJ2-5; D unresolved. The CDR3 covers 15 residues. The germline CDR1 and CDR2 sequences are MNHEY and SMNVEV (reference sequence). The V and J ends lost 1 base and 1 base respectively, with 10 bases between them.

This chain's CDR3 is CSVEEQLNYGYTF. The CDR3 nucleotides read TGCAGCGTTGAAGAACAGCTGAACTATGGCTACACCTTC. The chain is built from TRBV29-1 and TRBJ1-2; no clear D gene. Trimming stripped 0 bases from V and 2 bases from J, with 7 bases between. The germline V gene encodes CDR1 SQVTM and CDR2 ANQGSEA. CDR3 size: 13 residues.

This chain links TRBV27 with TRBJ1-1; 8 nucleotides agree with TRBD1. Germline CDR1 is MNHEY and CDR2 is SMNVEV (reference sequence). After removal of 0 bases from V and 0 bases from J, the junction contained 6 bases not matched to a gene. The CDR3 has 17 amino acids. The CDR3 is CASSLSGTGWVNTEAFF. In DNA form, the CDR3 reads TGTGCCAGCAGTTTATCGGGGACAGGTTGGGTGAACACTGAAGCTTTCTTT.

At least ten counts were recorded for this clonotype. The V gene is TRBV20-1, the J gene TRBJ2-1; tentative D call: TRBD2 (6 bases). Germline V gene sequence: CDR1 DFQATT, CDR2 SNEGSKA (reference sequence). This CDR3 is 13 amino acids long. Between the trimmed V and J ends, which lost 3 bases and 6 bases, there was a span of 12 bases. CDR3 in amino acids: CSASRLAPNEQFF. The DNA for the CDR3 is TGCAGTGCTAGCCGGCTAGCGCCCAATGAGCAGTTCTTC.

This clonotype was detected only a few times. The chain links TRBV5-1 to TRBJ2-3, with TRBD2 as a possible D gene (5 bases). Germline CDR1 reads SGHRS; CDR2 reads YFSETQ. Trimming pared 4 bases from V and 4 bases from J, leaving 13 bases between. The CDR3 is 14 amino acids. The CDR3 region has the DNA TGCGCCAGCAGCGGGAGCGCCGCGGCAGATACGCAGTATTTT. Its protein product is CASSGSAAADTQYF.

The CDR3 sequence is CASSLTPDRDFGYTF. The DNA of the CDR3 is TGTGCCAGCAGTTTGACCCCGGACAGGGATTTTGGCTACACCTTC. The chain links TRBV27 to TRBJ1-2, with TRBD1 matching 8 bases. The V gene end was trimmed by 3 bases and the J gene end by 7 bases; junction bases not matched to a gene: 10. Per the germline V gene, CDR1 is MNHEY and CDR2 is SMNVEV (reference sequence). The CDR3 runs 15 residues.

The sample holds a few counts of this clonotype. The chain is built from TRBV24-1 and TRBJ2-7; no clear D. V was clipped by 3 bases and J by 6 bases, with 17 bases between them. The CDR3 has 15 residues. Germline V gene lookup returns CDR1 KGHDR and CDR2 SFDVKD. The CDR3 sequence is CATSDLPGRTGEQYV. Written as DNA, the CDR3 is TGTGCCACCAGTGATCTACCGGGTCGAACGGGCGAGCAGTACGTC.

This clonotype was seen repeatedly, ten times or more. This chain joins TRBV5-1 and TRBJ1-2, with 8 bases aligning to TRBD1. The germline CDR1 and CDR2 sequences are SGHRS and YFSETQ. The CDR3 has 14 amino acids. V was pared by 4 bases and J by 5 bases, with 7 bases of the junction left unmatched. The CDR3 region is CASSVAGQDYGYTF. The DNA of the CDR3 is TGCGCCAGCAGCGTCGCGGGACAGGATTATGGCTACACCTTC. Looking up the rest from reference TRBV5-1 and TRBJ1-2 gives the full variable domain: KAGVTQTPRYLIKTRGQQVTLSCSPISGHRSVSWYQQTPGQGLQFLFEYFSETQRNKGNFPGRFSGRQFSNSRSEMNVSTLELGDSALYLCASSVAGQDYGYTFGSGTRLTVV.

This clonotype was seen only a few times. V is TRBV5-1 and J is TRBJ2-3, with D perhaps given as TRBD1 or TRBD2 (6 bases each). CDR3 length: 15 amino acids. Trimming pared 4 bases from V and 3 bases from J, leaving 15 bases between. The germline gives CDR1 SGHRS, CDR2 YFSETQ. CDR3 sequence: CASSGNRRGTDTQYF. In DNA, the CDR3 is TGCGCCAGCAGCGGTAATCGGAGGGGGACAGATACGCAGTATTTT.

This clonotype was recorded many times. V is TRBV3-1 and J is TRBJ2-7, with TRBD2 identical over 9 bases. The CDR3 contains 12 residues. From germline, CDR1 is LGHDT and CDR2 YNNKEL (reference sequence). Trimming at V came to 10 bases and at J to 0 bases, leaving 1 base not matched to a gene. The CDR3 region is CATSGDSYEQYF. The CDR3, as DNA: TGTGCCACTAGCGGGGACTCCTACGAGCAGTACTTC.